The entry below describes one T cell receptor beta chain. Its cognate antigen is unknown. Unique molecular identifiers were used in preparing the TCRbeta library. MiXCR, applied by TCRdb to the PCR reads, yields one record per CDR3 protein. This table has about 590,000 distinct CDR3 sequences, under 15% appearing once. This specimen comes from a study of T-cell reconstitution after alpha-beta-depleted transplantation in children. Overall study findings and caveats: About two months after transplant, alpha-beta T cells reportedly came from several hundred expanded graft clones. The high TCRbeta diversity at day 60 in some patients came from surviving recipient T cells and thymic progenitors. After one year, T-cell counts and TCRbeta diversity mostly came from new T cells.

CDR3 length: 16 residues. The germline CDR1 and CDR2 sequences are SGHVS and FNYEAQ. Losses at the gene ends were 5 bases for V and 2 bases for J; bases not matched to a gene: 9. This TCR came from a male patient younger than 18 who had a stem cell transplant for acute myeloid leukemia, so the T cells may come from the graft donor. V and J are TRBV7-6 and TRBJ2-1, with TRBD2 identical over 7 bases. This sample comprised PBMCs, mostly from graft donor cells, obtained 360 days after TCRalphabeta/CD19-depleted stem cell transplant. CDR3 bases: TGTGCCAGCAGCGCCCACCGGGGGGAACCCTACAATGAGCAGTTCTTC. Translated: CASSAHRGEPYNEQFF.